The T cell receptor beta chain described here comes from a study of cytomegalovirus exposure and HLA in healthy donors. The CDR3 is made up of 16 amino acids. With 2 bases clipped from V and 5 bases from J, the junction kept 6 bases outside the gene matches. Germline CDR1 and CDR2: LNHDA and SQIVND (reference sequence). The PCR was carried out with 60 Vbeta primers and 13 Jbeta primers. Libraries were prepared by immunoSEQ multiplex PCR; TCRdb keeps only in-frame clonotypes and omits some of them. This sample yields 150,000 to 200,000 clones, of which over 70% are seen a single time; approximately 15% belongs to the top ten.

Sample: PBMCs. This sequence originates from a woman aged 40-49 years in good health and CMV-seronegative. This rearrangement joins TRBV19 to TRBJ1-5, with 10 bases lining up with TRBD1. The CDR3 here is CASSIMDRGVYQPQHF. The CDR3 DNA sequence: TGTGCCAGTAGTATAATGGACAGGGGGGTTTATCAGCCCCAGCATTTT.